The subject of this entry is one T cell receptor beta chain. Germline V gene lookup returns CDR1 SGHTA and CDR2 FQGNSA. The CDR3 length is 14 residues. The V end was cut by 1 base, the J end by 9 bases, with 16 bases between. These data come from a study of molecular identifiers for immune sequencing clone quantification. TCRdb re-analysed the PCR reads in MiXCR, keeping a single row per CDR3 protein. This table holds around 320,000 distinct CDR3 sequences, roughly a quarter found once. The chain carries TRBV7-2 and TRBJ2-7; a possible D gene is TRBD1 (6 bases). The receptor's source is a human donor in good health. Some libraries in this study had Jurkat cell RNA spiked in. Sequencing used naive CD8+ T cells from blood, with Jurkat cell RNA spiked in. This sample's subset: FACS-sorted CD8+CD4-CCR7+CD45RA+ naive T cells. The CDR3 sequence: CASSLVLGAGAQYF. CDR3 sequence (DNA): TGTGCCAGCAGCTTAGTTCTGGGGGCAGGCGCGCAGTACTTC.